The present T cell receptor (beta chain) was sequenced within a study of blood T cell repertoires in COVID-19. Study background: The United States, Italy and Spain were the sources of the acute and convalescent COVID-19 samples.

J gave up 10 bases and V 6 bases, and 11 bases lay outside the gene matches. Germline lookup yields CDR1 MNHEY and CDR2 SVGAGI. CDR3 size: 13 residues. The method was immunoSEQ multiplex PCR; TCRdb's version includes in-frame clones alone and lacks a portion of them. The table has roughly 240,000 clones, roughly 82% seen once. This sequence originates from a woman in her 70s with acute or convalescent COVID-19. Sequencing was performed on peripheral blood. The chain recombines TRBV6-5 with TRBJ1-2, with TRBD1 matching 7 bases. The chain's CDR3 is CASRVDRVQDYTF. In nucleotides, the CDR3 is TGTGCCAGCAGAGTCGACAGGGTCCAAGACTACACCTTC.